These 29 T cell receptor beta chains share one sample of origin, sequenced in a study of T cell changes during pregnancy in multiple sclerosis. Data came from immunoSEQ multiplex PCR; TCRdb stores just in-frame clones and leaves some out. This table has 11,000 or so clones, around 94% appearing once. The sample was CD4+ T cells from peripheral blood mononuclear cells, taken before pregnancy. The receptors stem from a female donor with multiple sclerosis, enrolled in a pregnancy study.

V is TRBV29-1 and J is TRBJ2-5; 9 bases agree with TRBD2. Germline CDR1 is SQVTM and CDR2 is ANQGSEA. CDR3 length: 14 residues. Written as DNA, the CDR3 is TGCAGTGGCCGCGGCGGGGGGGGCCCTGAGACCCAGTACTTC. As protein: CSGRGGGGPETQYF.

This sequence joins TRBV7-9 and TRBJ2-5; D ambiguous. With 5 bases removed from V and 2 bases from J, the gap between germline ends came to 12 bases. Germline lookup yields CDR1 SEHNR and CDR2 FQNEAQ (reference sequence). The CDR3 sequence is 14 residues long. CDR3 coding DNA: TGTGCCAGCAGCCACTGGAGAGATCAAGAGACCCAGTACTTC. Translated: CASSHWRDQETQYF. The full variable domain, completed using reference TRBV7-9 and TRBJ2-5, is DTGVSQNPRHKITKRGQNVTFRCDPISEHNRLYWYRQTLGQGPEFLTYFQNEAQLEKSRLLSDRFSAERPKGSFSTLEIQRTEQGDSAMYLCASSHWRDQETQYFGPGTRLLVL.

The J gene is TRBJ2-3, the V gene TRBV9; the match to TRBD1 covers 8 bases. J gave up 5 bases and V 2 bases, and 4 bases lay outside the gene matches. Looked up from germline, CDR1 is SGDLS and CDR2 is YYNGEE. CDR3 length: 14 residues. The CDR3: CASSVGTGLDTQYF. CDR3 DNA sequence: TGTGCCAGCAGCGTCGGGACAGGATTAGATACGCAGTATTTT.

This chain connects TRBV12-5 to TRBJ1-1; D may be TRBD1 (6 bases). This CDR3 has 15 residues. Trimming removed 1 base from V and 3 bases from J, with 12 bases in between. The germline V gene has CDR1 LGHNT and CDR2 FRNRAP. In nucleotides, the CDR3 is TGTGCTAGTGGTTTGGGAATATCAGGGGACACTGAAGCTTTCTTT. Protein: CASGLGISGDTEAFF.

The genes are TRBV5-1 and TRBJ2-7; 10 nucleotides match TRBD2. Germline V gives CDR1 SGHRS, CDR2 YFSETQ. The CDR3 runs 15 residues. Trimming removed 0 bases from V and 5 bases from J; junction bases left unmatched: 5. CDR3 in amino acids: CASSLERGGHHEQYF. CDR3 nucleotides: TGCGCCAGCAGCTTGGAGCGGGGGGGCCACCACGAGCAGTACTTC. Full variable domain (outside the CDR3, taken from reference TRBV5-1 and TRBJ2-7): KAGVTQTPRYLIKTRGQQVTLSCSPISGHRSVSWYQQTPGQGLQFLFEYFSETQRNKGNFPGRFSGRQFSNSRSEMNVSTLELGDSALYLCASSLERGGHHEQYFGPGTRLTVT.

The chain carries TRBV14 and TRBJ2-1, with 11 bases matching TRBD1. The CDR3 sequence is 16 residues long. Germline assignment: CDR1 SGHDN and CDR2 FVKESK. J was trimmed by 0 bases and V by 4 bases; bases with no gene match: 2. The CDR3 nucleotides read TGTGCCAGCAGCCGGGACAGGGGGAGCTCCTACAATGAGCAGTTCTTC. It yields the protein CASSRDRGSSYNEQFF.

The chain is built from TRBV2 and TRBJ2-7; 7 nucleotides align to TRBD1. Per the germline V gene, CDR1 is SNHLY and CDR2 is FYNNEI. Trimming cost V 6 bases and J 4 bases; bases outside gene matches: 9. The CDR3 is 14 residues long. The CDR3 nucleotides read TGTGCCAGCAGGAGAAGGGACAGCGGATACGAGCAGTACTTC. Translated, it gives CASRRRDSGYEQYF. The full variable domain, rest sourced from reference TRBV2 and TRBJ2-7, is EPEVTQTPSHQVTQMGQEVILRCVPISNHLYFYWYRQILGQKVEFLVSFYNNEISEKSEIFDDQFSVERPDGSNFTLKIRSTKLEDSAMYFCASRRRDSGYEQYFGPGTRLTVT.

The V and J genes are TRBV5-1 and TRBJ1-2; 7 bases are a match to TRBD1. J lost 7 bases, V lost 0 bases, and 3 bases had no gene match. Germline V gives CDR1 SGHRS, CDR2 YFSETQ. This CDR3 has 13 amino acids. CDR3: CASSLEGGIGYTF. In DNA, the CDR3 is TGCGCCAGCAGCTTGGAAGGGGGCATTGGCTACACCTTC.

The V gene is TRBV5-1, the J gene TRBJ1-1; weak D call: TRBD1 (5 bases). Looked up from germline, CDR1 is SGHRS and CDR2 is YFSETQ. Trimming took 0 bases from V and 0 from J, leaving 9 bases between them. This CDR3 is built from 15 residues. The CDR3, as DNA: TGCGCCAGCAGCTTGGAAGGGACTCTGAACACTGAAGCTTTCTTT. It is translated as CASSLEGTLNTEAFF. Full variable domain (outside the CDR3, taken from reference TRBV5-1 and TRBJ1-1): KAGVTQTPRYLIKTRGQQVTLSCSPISGHRSVSWYQQTPGQGLQFLFEYFSETQRNKGNFPGRFSGRQFSNSRSEMNVSTLELGDSALYLCASSLEGTLNTEAFFGQGTRLTVV.

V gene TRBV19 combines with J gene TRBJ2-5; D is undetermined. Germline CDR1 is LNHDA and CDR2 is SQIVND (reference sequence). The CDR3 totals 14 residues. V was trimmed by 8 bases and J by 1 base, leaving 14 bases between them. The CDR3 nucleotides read TGTGCCAGTCAAGCGACCAGAATCCAAGAGACCCAGTACTTC. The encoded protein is CASQATRIQETQYF.

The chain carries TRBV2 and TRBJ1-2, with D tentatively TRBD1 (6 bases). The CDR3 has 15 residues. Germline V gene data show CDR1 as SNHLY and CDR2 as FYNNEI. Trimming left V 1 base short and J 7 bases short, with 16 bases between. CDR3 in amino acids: CASSEGDTGLGGYTF. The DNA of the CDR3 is TGTGCCAGCAGTGAAGGGGACACGGGTCTAGGTGGCTACACCTTC. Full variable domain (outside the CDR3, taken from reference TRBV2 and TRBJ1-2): EPEVTQTPSHQVTQMGQEVILRCVPISNHLYFYWYRQILGQKVEFLVSFYNNEISEKSEIFDDQFSVERPDGSNFTLKIRSTKLEDSAMYFCASSEGDTGLGGYTFGSGTRLTVV.

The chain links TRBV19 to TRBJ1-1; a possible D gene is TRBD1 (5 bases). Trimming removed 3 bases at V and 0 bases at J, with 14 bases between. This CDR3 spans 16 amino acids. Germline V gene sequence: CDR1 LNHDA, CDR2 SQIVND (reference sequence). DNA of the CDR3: TGTGCCAGTAGTATTAAGTCAGGAGGGGTGAACACTGAAGCTTTCTTT. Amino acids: CASSIKSGGVNTEAFF.

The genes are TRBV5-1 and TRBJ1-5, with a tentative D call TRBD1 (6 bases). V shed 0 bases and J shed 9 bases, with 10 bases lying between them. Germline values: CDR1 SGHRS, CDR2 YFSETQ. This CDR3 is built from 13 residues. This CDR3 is CASSLDRVGPQHF. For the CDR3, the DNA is TGCGCCAGCAGCTTGGACAGGGTGGGGCCCCAGCATTTT.

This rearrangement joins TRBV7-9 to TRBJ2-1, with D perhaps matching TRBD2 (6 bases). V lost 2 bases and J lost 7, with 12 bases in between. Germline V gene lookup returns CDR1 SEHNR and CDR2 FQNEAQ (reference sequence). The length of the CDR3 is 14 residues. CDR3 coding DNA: TGTGCCAGCAGCTTACCGGGAGTTGCGAATGAGCAGTTCTTC. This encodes CASSLPGVANEQFF.

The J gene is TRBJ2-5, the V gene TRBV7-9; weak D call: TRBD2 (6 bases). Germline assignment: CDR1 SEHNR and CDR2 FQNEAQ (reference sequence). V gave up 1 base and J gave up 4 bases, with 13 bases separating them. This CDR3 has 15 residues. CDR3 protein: CASSLEGTLGETQYF. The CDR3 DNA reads TGTGCCAGCAGCTTAGAAGGGACTCTGGGAGAGACCCAGTACTTC.

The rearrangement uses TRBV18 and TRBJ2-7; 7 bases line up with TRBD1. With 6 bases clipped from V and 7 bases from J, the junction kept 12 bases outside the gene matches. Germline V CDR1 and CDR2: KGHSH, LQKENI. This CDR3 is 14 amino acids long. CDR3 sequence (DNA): TGTGCCAGCTCCCCCCAGAACAGGGGAGAGGAGCAGTACTTC. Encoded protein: CASSPQNRGEEQYF.

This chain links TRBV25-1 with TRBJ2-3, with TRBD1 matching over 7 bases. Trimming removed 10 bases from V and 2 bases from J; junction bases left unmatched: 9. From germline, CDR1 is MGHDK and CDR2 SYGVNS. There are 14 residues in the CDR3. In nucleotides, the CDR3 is TGTGCCACCAATAACAGGGGCCCCACAGATACGCAGTATTTT. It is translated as CATNNRGPTDTQYF.

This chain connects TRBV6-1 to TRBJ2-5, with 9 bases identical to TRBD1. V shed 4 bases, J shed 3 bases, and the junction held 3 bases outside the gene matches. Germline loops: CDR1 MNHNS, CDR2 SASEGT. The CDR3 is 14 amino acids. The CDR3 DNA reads TGTGCCAGCAGTGCGGGACAGGGAGAAGAGACCCAGTACTTC. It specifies CASSAGQGEETQYF.

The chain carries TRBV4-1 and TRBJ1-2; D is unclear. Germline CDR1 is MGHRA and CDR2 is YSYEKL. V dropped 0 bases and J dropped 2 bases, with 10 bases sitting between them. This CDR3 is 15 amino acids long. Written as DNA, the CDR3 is TGCGCCAGCAGCCAAGATACCGGGGTGAACTATGGCTACACCTTC. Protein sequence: CASSQDTGVNYGYTF.

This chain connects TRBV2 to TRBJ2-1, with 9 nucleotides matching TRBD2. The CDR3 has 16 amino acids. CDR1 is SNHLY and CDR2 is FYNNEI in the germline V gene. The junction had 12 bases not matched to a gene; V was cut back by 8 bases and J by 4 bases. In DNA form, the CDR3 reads TGTGCCAGCCGGGCCCCGGGACTAGCAGAATACAATGAGCAGTTCTTC. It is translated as CASRAPGLAEYNEQFF.

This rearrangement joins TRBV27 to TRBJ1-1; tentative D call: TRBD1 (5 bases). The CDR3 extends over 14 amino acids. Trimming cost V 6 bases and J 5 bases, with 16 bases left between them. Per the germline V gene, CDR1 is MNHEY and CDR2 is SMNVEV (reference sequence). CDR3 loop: CASRPGGIRTEAFF. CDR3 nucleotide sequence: TGTGCCAGCAGGCCCGGGGGGATTAGGACTGAAGCTTTCTTT.

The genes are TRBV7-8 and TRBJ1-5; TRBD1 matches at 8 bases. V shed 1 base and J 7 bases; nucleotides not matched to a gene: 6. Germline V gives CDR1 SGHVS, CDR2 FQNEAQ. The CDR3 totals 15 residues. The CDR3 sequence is CASSLGQGAGQPQHF. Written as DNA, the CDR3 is TGTGCCAGCAGCTTAGGGCAGGGGGCCGGGCAGCCCCAGCATTTT.

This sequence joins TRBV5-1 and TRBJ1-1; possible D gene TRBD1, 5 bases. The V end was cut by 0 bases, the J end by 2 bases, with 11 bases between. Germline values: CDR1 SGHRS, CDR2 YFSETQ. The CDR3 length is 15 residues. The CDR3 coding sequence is TGCGCCAGCAGCTTGGTTGGCAGGGTTAACACTGAAGCTTTCTTT. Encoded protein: CASSLVGRVNTEAFF.

Written as DNA, the CDR3 is TGTGCCACCCAGCTTACAGGGGAACCTTACGAGCAGTACTTC. Translated, it gives CATQLTGEPYEQYF. V and J are TRBV5-6 and TRBJ2-7, with TRBD1 matching over 7 bases. Germline loops: CDR1 SGHDT, CDR2 YYEEEE. The ends lost 9 bases at V and 4 bases at J; junction bases unmatched: 13. The CDR3 spans 14 residues.

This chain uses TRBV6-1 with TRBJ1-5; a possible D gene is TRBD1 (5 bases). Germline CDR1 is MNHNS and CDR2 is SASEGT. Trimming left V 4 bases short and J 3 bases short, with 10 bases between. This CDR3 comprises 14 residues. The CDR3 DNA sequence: TGTGCCAGCAGTGCATCAGGGTTCAATCAGCCCCAGCATTTT. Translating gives CASSASGFNQPQHF.

In DNA, the CDR3 is TGTGCCAGCAGCTTAGTCGAGCAGGGTGAGCAGTACTTC. Its protein is CASSLVEQGEQYF. This sequence joins TRBV7-6 and TRBJ2-7; tentative D call: TRBD1 (5 bases). The CDR3 runs 13 residues. Trimming cost V 1 base and J 7 bases, with 11 bases left between them. Germline-derived CDR1 and CDR2 are SGHVS and FNYEAQ.

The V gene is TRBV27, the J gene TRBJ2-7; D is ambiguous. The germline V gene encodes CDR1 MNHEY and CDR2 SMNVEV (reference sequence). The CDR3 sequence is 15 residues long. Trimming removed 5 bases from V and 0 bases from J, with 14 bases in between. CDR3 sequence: CASSAAKLPSYEQYF. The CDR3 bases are TGTGCCAGCAGTGCCGCGAAACTACCCTCCTACGAGCAGTACTTC.

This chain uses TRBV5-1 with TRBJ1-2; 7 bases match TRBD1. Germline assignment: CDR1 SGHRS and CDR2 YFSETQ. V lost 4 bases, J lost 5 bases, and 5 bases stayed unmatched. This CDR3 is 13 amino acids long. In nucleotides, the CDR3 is TGCGCCAGCAGCGCGGGACAGCTGTATGGCTACACCTTC. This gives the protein CASSAGQLYGYTF.

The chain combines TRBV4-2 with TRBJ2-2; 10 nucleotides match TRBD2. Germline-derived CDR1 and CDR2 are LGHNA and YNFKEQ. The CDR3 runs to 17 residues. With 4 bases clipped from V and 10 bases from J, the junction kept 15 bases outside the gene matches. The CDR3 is CASSPRGEERGGKELFF. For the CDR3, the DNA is TGTGCCAGCAGCCCGAGGGGGGAGGAGCGGGGGGGCAAGGAGCTGTTTTTT.